Presented here are 21 T cell receptor beta chains from one specimen sequenced in a study of T cell responses to AZD1222 COVID-19 vaccine. Assay used: immunoSEQ multiplex PCR; TCRdb lists only in-frame clones, some missing. The data hold roughly 150,000 clones, with about nine tenths observed a single time. This material consisted of peripheral blood, taken on day 0 of AZD1222 vaccination. The receptors here all came from an adult in good health.

The chain joins TRBV11-3 to TRBJ1-2; no clear D gene. The CDR3 is 13 residues long. Germline CDR1 SGHNT, CDR2 YENEEA. V lost 3 bases, J lost 6 bases, and 11 bases lay in between. CDR3 DNA sequence: TGTGCCAGCAGCTTCCCGGGAGGGAATGGCTACACCTTC. Translating gives CASSFPGGNGYTF.

The gene calls are TRBV6-5 and TRBJ1-6, with no clear D. There are 14 residues in the CDR3. The V gene's germline CDR1 is MNHEY and CDR2 SVGAGI. V was shortened by 4 bases and J by 6 bases, with 10 bases between the two germline ends. The CDR3 DNA is TGTGCCAGCAGTTTGGGCCCGATTAATTCACCCCTCCACTTT. Translation gives CASSLGPINSPLHF.

The CDR3 coding sequence is TGTGCCAGCAGCGCCCTACCCGGTGGGACAGGGGAGCAGTTCTTC. Its protein is CASSALPGGTGEQFF. V usage is TRBV7-3 and J usage is TRBJ2-1; TRBD1 aligns across 9 bases. V was pared by 5 bases and J by 10 bases, with 12 bases of the junction left unmatched. The CDR3 is 15 residues long. CDR1 is SGHTA and CDR2 is FQGTGA in the germline V gene.

This chain uses TRBV30 with TRBJ1-2; D gene unclear. The germline gives CDR1 GTSNPN, CDR2 SVGIG (reference sequence). With 0 bases removed from V and 4 bases from J, the gap between germline ends came to 15 bases. The CDR3 loop spans 15 amino acids. The CDR3, as DNA: TGTGCCTGGAGTGTTTTAGGTCAGGCCTTCTATGGCTACACCTTC. This sequence encodes CAWSVLGQAFYGYTF.

This clone was counted only a few times. This chain connects TRBV28 to TRBJ1-1; no definite D call. V lost 4 bases and J 0 bases, leaving 15 bases between the germline ends. Germline V gives CDR1 MDHEN, CDR2 SYDVKM. The length of the CDR3 is 16 residues. The CDR3 coding sequence is TGTGCCAGCAGTTCCGCGAGGTCCAGCATGAACACTGAAGCTTTCTTT. Translated: CASSSARSSMNTEAFF.

V gene TRBV24-1 combines with J gene TRBJ2-1, with unresolved D. Per germline, CDR1 KGHDR and CDR2 SFDVKD. This CDR3 contains 14 residues. Trimming shortened V by 5 bases and J by 7 bases, and 14 bases separated the two germline ends. The CDR3 DNA is TGTGCCACCAGTGGATGGGATTCCCCTAATGAGCAGTTCTTC. This gives the protein CATSGWDSPNEQFF.

The chain has TRBV30 and TRBJ1-6, with a weak D call TRBD1 (5 bases). The length of the CDR3 is 15 residues. Germline-derived CDR1 and CDR2 are GTSNPN and SVGIG (reference sequence). The V end was cut by 0 bases, the J end by 7 bases, with 13 bases between. For the CDR3, the DNA is TGTGCCTGGAGTGTCGGGCTTCGGGGGAATTCACCCCTCCACTTT. It yields the protein CAWSVGLRGNSPLHF.

This sequence joins TRBV6-5 and TRBJ1-3; 8 nucleotides match TRBD1. The CDR3 runs to 15 residues. Germline V gives CDR1 MNHEY, CDR2 SVGAGI. Losses at the gene ends were 7 bases for V and 3 bases for J; bases not matched to a gene: 8. The CDR3 loop is CASNGQGVFGNTIYF. For the CDR3, the DNA is TGTGCCAGCAACGGACAGGGAGTCTTTGGAAACACCATATATTTT.

V and J are TRBV6-5 and TRBJ2-5; D gene ambiguous. Germline CDR1 is MNHEY and CDR2 is SVGAGI. This CDR3 has 13 amino acids. V lost 5 bases and J lost 2, with 9 bases in between. CDR3: CASSRKRQETQYF. The CDR3 DNA sequence: TGTGCCAGCAGTAGGAAGAGACAAGAGACCCAGTACTTC.

The chain recombines TRBV4-2 with TRBJ1-2, with 7 bases lining up with TRBD1. There are 17 residues in the CDR3. The germline V gene encodes CDR1 LGHNA and CDR2 YNFKEQ. V gave up 1 base and J gave up 5 bases; unmatched junction bases: 13. CDR3 sequence (DNA): TGTGCCAGCAGCCAAGGGGGGGCGGGACAGCCTCTTTATGGCTACACCTTC. It specifies CASSQGGAGQPLYGYTF.

The V gene is TRBV15, the J gene TRBJ2-5; D is perhaps TRBD2 (6 bases). The germline V gene has CDR1 LNHNV and CDR2 YYDKDF (reference sequence). The CDR3 spans 13 residues. V shed 3 bases and J shed 2 bases, with 7 bases lying between them. This CDR3 is CATSSAGQETQYF. The CDR3 coding sequence is TGTGCCACCAGCAGCGCGGGGCAAGAGACCCAGTACTTC.

This clone occurred a few times. The genes are TRBV6-4 and TRBJ1-5; D uncertain. Per the germline V gene, CDR1 is MRHNA and CDR2 is SNTAGT. Trimming cost V 2 bases and J 0 bases, with 26 bases left between them. The CDR3 totals 21 residues. The CDR3 DNA is TGTGCCAGCAGTGACGTGCCTTCCCGTTCCCAATCTAATTATAGCAATCAGCCCCAGCATTTT. Its translation: CASSDVPSRSQSNYSNQPQHF.

This chain joins TRBV6-6 and TRBJ1-5; D is ambiguous. CDR1 and CDR2 from the germline V gene are MNHNY and SVGAGI (reference sequence). V was trimmed by 6 bases and J by 0 bases, leaving 12 bases between them. This CDR3 is built from 15 residues. CDR3 bases: TGTGCCAGCAGCCCCGGACGGTTTAGCAATCAGCCCCAGCATTTT. Its protein is CASSPGRFSNQPQHF.

The chain couples TRBV25-1 to TRBJ1-5, with 9 bases lining up with TRBD1. This CDR3 comprises 16 residues. Germline CDR1 reads MGHDK; CDR2 reads SYGVNS. Germline trimming cut 4 bases from V and 7 bases from J; bases unmatched to any gene: 11. The CDR3 nucleotides read TGTGCCAGCAGTGCCCTCGGGACAGGGCAACTGCAGCCCCAGCATTTT. It encodes CASSALGTGQLQPQHF.

The genes are TRBV18 and TRBJ2-4; perhaps TRBD1 as D (6 bases). The V end was cut by 1 base, the J end by 5 bases, with 9 bases between. The CDR3 loop spans 14 amino acids. Germline CDR1 KGHSH, CDR2 LQKENI. DNA of the CDR3: TGTGCCAGCTCACCACTGGGGGCCCAAAACATTCAGTACTTC. As protein: CASSPLGAQNIQYF.

V and J are TRBV9 and TRBJ1-6; a possible D gene is TRBD1 (5 bases). The V and J ends lost 4 bases and 9 bases respectively, with 17 bases between them. The V gene's germline CDR1 is SGDLS and CDR2 YYNGEE. CDR3 length: 15 residues. The CDR3 sequence is CASSTEIGGGSPLHF. The CDR3 nucleotides are TGTGCCAGCAGCACAGAGATTGGGGGAGGTTCACCCCTCCACTTT.

CDR3 region: CASSHLEGRGLHF. The CDR3 nucleotides read TGTGCCAGCTCACACCTCGAGGGCCGGGGACTCCACTTT. The chain carries TRBV25-1 and TRBJ1-6; D is uncertain. The CDR3 contains 13 residues. Germline CDR1 is MGHDK and CDR2 is SYGVNS. V shed 8 bases and J shed 16 bases, with 21 bases lying between them.

The chain couples TRBV5-1 to TRBJ2-7, with D perhaps given as TRBD1 or TRBD2 (5 bases each). CDR3 length equals 14 residues. With 4 bases removed from V and 3 bases from J, the gap between germline ends came to 14 bases. Germline assignment: CDR1 SGHRS and CDR2 YFSETQ. The CDR3 is CASSRGPGNYEQYF. Here the CDR3 DNA reads TGCGCCAGCAGCAGGGGACCAGGTAACTACGAGCAGTACTTC.

Here the CDR3 reads CASSTGESGYTF. CDR3 DNA: TGTGCCAGTAGCACCGGGGAATCCGGCTACACCTTC. The chain recombines TRBV19 with TRBJ1-2, with D unclear. The germline V gene encodes CDR1 LNHDA and CDR2 SQIVND (reference sequence). V was pared by 6 bases and J by 8 bases, with 13 bases between. The CDR3 has 12 residues.

This chain links TRBV21-1 with TRBJ1-1; the table's D call, TRBD1, has no DNA check behind it. TRBV21-1 is a pseudogene locus. The CDR3 totals 17 residues. The chain's CDR3 is CASSSRVDRTGNTEAFF. The CDR3 DNA is TGTGCCAGCAGCAGCCGCGTCGATCGGACAGGGAACACTGAAGCTTTCTTT.

With regard to this clone: Other DNA sequences of this sample code for an identical CDR3. V usage is TRBV5-1 and J usage is TRBJ2-3; D gene uncertain. With 0 bases removed from V and 6 bases from J, the gap between germline ends came to 2 bases. CDR1 SGHRS and CDR2 YFSETQ come from the germline V gene. The CDR3 contains 11 residues. This CDR3 is CASSLEDTQYF. The CDR3 DNA reads TGCGCCAGCAGCTTGGAGGATACGCAGTATTTT.